This T cell receptor beta chain was observed in a study of identical twins. This clonotype was seen only a few times. The CDR3 extends over 12 amino acids. V was cut by 5 bases and J by 1 base, with 2 bases left in between. TCRdb itself ran the 5' RACE reads through MiXCR, one entry per CDR3 protein. The sample holds a few hundred thousand distinct CDR3 sequences, roughly 13% seen once. These data also featured in a second study, about yellow fever vaccine responses in identical twins.

This sequence was found in a woman under 30 in good health. Input material: memory (CD45RO+) T cells sorted from blood. The chain couples TRBV12-3 or TRBV12-4 to TRBJ2-2; D unclear. The CDR3 reads CASSENTGELFF. CDR3 nucleotide sequence: TGTGCCAGCAGTGAGAACACCGGGGAGCTGTTTTTT.